This is a list of T cell receptor beta chains from one sample in a study of blood T cell repertoires in COVID-19. Some clones are missing from TCRdb's copy, which holds only in-frame ones; the method was immunoSEQ multiplex PCR. The top ten clones hold 15% to 20% of a sample with 200,000 or so clones, more than 75% of them seen once. The sample taken for sequencing was peripheral blood. The origin of the receptors is a person aged 70 to 80 with COVID-19, enrolled during active disease. Each CDR3 is given with its conserved first and last residue. A D gene is named only where the DNA matches it firmly. The size of a clone is reported for some rows only, either as once, few or many, or as a class for expanded clones.

>TRBD1|TRBJ1-4|.|TRBV7-2|13
CASSWGQGEKLFF
TGTGCCAGCAGTTGGGGACAGGGGGAAAAACTGTTTTTT
>TRBD2|TRBJ2-5|.|TRBV15|16
CATSSIRLAGEETQYF
TGTGCCACCAGCAGTATTAGACTAGCGGGAGAAGAGACCCAGTACTTC
>.|TRBJ2-3|.|TRBV5-1|18
CASSPRAGGGPSTDTQYF
TGCGCCAGCAGCCCCCGCGCCGGCGGGGGCCCGAGCACAGATACGCAGTATTTT
>.|TRBJ2-2|.|TRBV18|19
CASSPFQTQGAVNTGELFF
TGTGCCAGCTCCCCTTTCCAGACACAGGGAGCCGTAAACACCGGGGAGCTGTTTTTT
>.|TRBJ1-1|.|TRBV28|14
CASSLLGTGRFEFF
TGTGCCAGCAGCCTTTTAGGGACTGGGCGTTTTGAGTTCTTT
>.|TRBJ1-5|once|TRBV6-2/TRBV6-3|14
CASSSTVGNQPQHF
TGTGCCAGCAGTTCGACAGTAGGCAATCAGCCCCAGCATTTT
>.|TRBJ1-4|.|TRBV9|15
CASSVTTLPNEKLFF
TGTGCCAGCAGCGTTACAACCCTCCCCAATGAAAAACTGTTTTTT
>.|TRBJ2-2|few|TRBV6-2/TRBV6-3|16
CASSTGQPQILGELFF
TGTGCCAGCAGTACGGGACAACCCCAAATTTTGGGGGAGCTGTTTTTT
>TRBD2|TRBJ2-1|.|TRBV7-3|14
CASSPSGGNNEQFF
TGTGCCAGCAGCCCTAGCGGGGGAAACAATGAGCAGTTCTTC
>TRBD1|TRBJ1-2|once|TRBV3-1/TRBV3-2|14
CASSLGQVPNGYTF
TGTGCCAGCAGCCTGGGACAGGTGCCAAATGGCTACACCTTC
>TRBD1|TRBJ1-3|.|TRBV7-2|13
CASRQGGGNTIYF
TGTGCCAGTCGACAGGGCGGTGGAAACACCATATATTTT
>TRBD2|TRBJ2-3|.|TRBV7-3|16
CASSPRLAGGRDTQYF
TGTGCCAGCAGCCCAAGACTAGCGGGAGGGAGGGATACGCAGTATTTT
>.|TRBJ1-1|.|TRBV6-5|14
CASSPGQRNTEAFF
TGTGCCAGCAGTCCTGGACAGAGGAACACTGAAGCTTTCTTT
>TRBD2|TRBJ2-3|.|TRBV6-1|18
CASSERRLAGGSTDTQYF
TGTGCCAGCAGTGAAAGGAGACTAGCGGGGGGTAGTACAGATACGCAGTATTTT
>TRBD2|TRBJ2-1|.|TRBV28|18
CASSWRSSSGSSYNEQFF
TGTGCCAGCAGCTGGCGGAGTTCTAGCGGGAGCTCCTACAATGAGCAGTTCTTC
>TRBD2|TRBJ2-7|.|TRBV28|14
CASSLAGGPFEQYF
TGTGCCAGCAGTTTAGCGGGAGGGCCTTTCGAGCAGTACTTC
>TRBD2|TRBJ2-3|.|TRBV11-1|15
CASSFSGRRSDTQYF
TGTGCCAGCAGTTTTAGCGGGAGGAGGTCAGATACGCAGTATTTT
>.|TRBJ1-1|few|TRBV7-2|14
CASSSHSLTYEAFF
TGTGCCAGCAGCTCTCACTCCTTGACATACGAAGCTTTCTTT
>.|TRBJ2-7|.|TRBV6-6|14
CASSPPSPSYEQYF
TGTGCCAGCAGCCCCCCCAGTCCATCCTACGAGCAGTACTTC
>TRBD1|TRBJ2-2|.|TRBV7-3|15
CASSFGQGRTGELFF
TGTGCCAGCAGCTTTGGACAGGGGAGAACCGGGGAGCTGTTTTTT
>TRBD2|TRBJ2-5|.|TRBV7-2|18
CASSPTSGRALLLETQYF
TGTGCCAGCAGCCCAACTAGCGGGAGGGCCCTCTTGTTAGAGACCCAGTACTTC
>TRBD2|TRBJ2-2|.|TRBV19|16
CASSIGTSGYTGELFF
TGTGCCAGTAGTATAGGGACTAGCGGGTACACCGGGGAGCTGTTTTTT
>TRBD2|TRBJ2-1|.|TRBV20-1|14
CSASRRGVYNEQFF
TGCAGTGCTAGTAGACGGGGGGTTTACAATGAGCAGTTCTTC
>.|TRBJ2-1|once|TRBV6-2/TRBV6-3|17
CASSYSGLGRVYNEQFF
TGTGCCAGCAGTTACTCTGGTTTGGGGCGCGTTTACAATGAGCAGTTCTTC
>TRBD2|TRBJ2-5|.|TRBV11-2|15
CASSPDIAGRETQYF
TGTGCCAGCAGCCCCGATATAGCGGGGCGTGAGACCCAGTACTTC
>TRBD1|TRBJ1-2|.|TRBV7-2|17
CASSSPRGQGAPNGYTF
TGTGCCAGCAGCTCCCCAAGAGGACAGGGGGCGCCTAATGGCTACACCTTC
>.|TRBJ1-2|.|TRBV6-2/TRBV6-3|12
CASSYAGDGYTF
TGTGCCAGCAGTTATGCAGGGGATGGCTACACCTTC
>TRBD1|TRBJ1-5|.|TRBV6-2/TRBV6-3|15
CASSARQGPSQPQHF
TGTGCCAGCAGTGCCCGACAGGGGCCCAGTCAGCCCCAGCATTTT
>.|TRBJ2-7|.|TRBV7-2|11
CASSSAGEQYF
TGTGCCAGCAGCTCCGCGGGGGAGCAGTACTTC
>TRBD2|TRBJ2-3|.|TRBV5-1|16
CASSTPRREGPDTQYF
TGCGCCAGCAGCACTCCCCGGCGGGAGGGCCCTGATACGCAGTATTTT
>TRBD2|TRBJ2-3|.|TRBV7-9|14
CASSLGLAADTQYF
TGTGCCAGCAGCTTAGGGCTAGCGGCAGATACGCAGTATTTT
>.|TRBJ1-1|.|TRBV7-8|16
CASSLGRQLLNTEAFF
TGTGCCAGCAGCTTGGGGCGACAGCTTCTAAACACTGAAGCTTTCTTT